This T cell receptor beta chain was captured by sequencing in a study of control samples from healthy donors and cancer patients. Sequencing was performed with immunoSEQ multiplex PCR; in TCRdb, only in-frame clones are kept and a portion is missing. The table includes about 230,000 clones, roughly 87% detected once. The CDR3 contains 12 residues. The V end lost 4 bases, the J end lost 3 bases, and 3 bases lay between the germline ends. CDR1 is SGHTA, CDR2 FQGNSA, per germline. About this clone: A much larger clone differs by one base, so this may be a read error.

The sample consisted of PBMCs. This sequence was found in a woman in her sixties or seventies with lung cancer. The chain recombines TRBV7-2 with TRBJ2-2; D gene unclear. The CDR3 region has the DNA TGTGCCAGCAGCTCTTACACCGGGGAGCTGTTTTTT. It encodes CASSSYTGELFF.